The 2 T cell receptor beta chains listed next were all sequenced from one sample in a study of patients and donors after allogeneic stem cell transplantation. TCRdb independently ran MiXCR on the RT-PCR reads; one entry per CDR3 protein. Of some 150,000 distinct CDR3 sequences listed, approximately 40% were seen once; the top ten hold 50%. Input material: blood, either unsorted or a sorted T cell fraction (not recorded which). These receptors all stem from a human donor who was either an allogeneic HSCT recipient or a stem cell or donor lymphocyte infusion donor (not recorded which). It is not recorded whose cells these are; they may come from a transplant donor.

The chain uses TRBV5-4 and TRBJ2-3, with 10 nucleotides matching TRBD1. V dropped 4 bases and J dropped 3; count of bases not matched to a gene: 5. There are 15 residues in the CDR3. Germline values: CDR1 SGHNT, CDR2 YYREEE (reference sequence). This CDR3 reads CASSPRTGGTDTQYF. CDR3 in DNA: TGTGCCAGCAGCCCCCGGACAGGGGGGACAGATACGCAGTATTTT.

The V call is TRBV4-3, the J call TRBJ2-7, with 8 nucleotides matching TRBD2. Germline CDR1 LGHNA, CDR2 YSLEER. V was clipped by 1 base and J by 2 bases; unmatched bases: 4. The length of the CDR3 is 15 residues. CDR3 protein: CASSQGAGGAYEQYF. DNA for the CDR3: TGCGCCAGCAGCCAAGGGGCCGGGGGGGCCTACGAGCAGTACTTC.